The T cell receptor beta chain described here comes from a study of T cell repertoires in cytomegalovirus infection. Trimming shortened V by 4 bases and J by 2 bases, and 15 bases separated the two germline ends. This CDR3 region has 16 residues. The germline V gene encodes CDR1 SGHVS and CDR2 FQNEAQ. This clonotype was recorded a few times. The target antigen is unknown. TCRdb processed the reads anew with MiXCR; each CDR3 protein has one entry. The sample has approximately 910,000 distinct CDR3 sequences, 31% seen once; the top ten hold roughly 13%. The chain combines TRBV7-8 with TRBJ1-5; maybe TRBD1 (6 bases). The sample was cultured CD8+ T cells from PBMCs, taken from culture after CMV antigen stimulation. The TCR sequence derives from a human donor in good health (CMV status not recorded). Some clones in this sample may be carry-over from other donors' samples. This CDR3 is CASSSNRDMGNQPQHF. The CDR3 region has the DNA TGTGCCAGCAGCTCCAACAGGGATATGGGCAATCAGCCCCAGCATTTT.